This TCR beta chain came from a study of beta chain features in type 1 diabetes (dated by TCRdb to 2016 to 2019). Looking at the study overall: No differences in mean age, gender distribution, total cell number or subset yield were found between patients and healthy donors. Regulatory and stem cell-like memory subsets were obtained from only 8 patients and roughly 8 healthy donors, while naive and central memory subsets were obtained from all 30 or so donors. A total of 107,917,701 sorted cells were examined across all samples, and the number of cells per subset was strongly correlated with RNA yield. In the study, recently diagnosed type 1 diabetes patients and matched healthy donors were compared on the TCRB repertoires of their sorted circulating CD4+ T cell subsets.

The V end gives up 2 bases and the J end 7 bases, leaving 10 bases in the junction not matched to a gene. The germline V gene yields MDHEN for CDR1 and SYDVKM for CDR2. Measured from the cysteine to the phenylalanine, the CDR3 is 17 residues long. Of all the DNA, just the CDR3 is kept, 51 bases in frame from base 1. Each donor gave one peripheral blood draw, about 110 mL on average, collected into heparinised tubes. Naive, central memory, regulatory and stem cell-like memory CD4+ T cells were sorted on a BD FACSAria II using a panel including CD45RO, CCR7, CD25, CD127, CD95 and CD27. Purity was above 95% for every sorted population. PBMCs were isolated right away by Lymphoprep density gradient centrifugation and were stained directly, without culture. So that batch effects would be minimized, each experiment stained and sorted samples in pairs, pairing one healthy donor with one patient. This clone was picked up a small number of times. The antigen this receptor binds is unknown. Base qualities are not provided; no much larger clone lies one nucleotide away.

The full study reports these points: Because the HLA sub-analyses included only small numbers of individuals, any influence of HLA type on TCRB rearrangement was left unresolved. A moderate but significant shortening of TCRB CDR3 length was observed in type 1 diabetes patients in all four CD4+ subsets. The naive, central memory and regulatory TCRB repertoires appeared to resemble one another more closely among patients than among healthy donors. Because cDNA was sequenced instead of genomic DNA, activated cells with high expression could be over-represented, although the groups did not differ in activation or CD3 levels. Patients with type 1 diabetes made fewer insertions and deleted more nucleotides at VDJ recombination sites, implying thymic rearrangement abnormalities. Shorter templates might have been favored by PCR, but patient and control samples were amplified and corrected together, so both groups would have been affected equally by any skew.

The High Capacity cDNA Reverse Transcription Kit was used to reverse transcribe all of the isolated RNA, meaning that expressed TCRB transcripts were what got sequenced. Deep immunoSEQ sequencing was performed on naive, central memory and regulatory T cell samples, with an average of about 3.6 million total reads per sample. Sorted cells were lysed in RLT buffer, and RNA was extracted using DNase-treated RNeasy Micro or Mini kits according to cell number. Each cell subset was processed separately to prevent cross-contamination, with patient and healthy donor samples processed together. Using the immunoSEQ multiplex PCR, TCRB sequences were amplified from cDNA into 87-bp fragments spanning the CDR3 region. Sequencing of the amplicons was done on the Illumina HiSeq platform. In the original analysis: Synthetic template baselines were used to correct PCR bias computationally, reads within Hamming distance 2 were collapsed together, and singletons that could not be merged were discarded. Reads were aligned against IMGT so that V, D and J genes, CDR3 length and insertions or deletions at six rearrangement sites could be assigned. Within each subset, clonotype counts were normalized to sorted cell number, after which true diversity and Gini coefficients were computed with the tcR R package. The overlap coefficient, calculated on TCRB nucleotide sequences, was used to measure repertoire sharing. The immuneACCESS repertoire file appears here via TCRdb, limited to in-frame rearrangements. These files lack a portion of the clones; in checked studies, under half of the deficit traces to unresolved V genes, and the cause of the others is not known. V and J calls and clone size are given by that table; D and trimming were obtained from the DNA. This sample lists roughly 300,000 clones; 7% to 9% were detected once. Jointly, the top ten make up 0.44% of the sample.

The sample was central memory CD4+ T cells from blood. The source is a woman aged 18-29 years in good health. The V and J genes are TRBV28 and TRBJ1-4; 10 central nucleotides agree with TRBD1. The CDR3 protein is CASSLSLLTGGSEKLFF. In nucleotide form, the sequence is TGTGCCAGCAGTTTAAGTCTCCTGACAGGGGGCAGTGAAAAACTGTTTTTT.